The clone carrying this TCR delta chain was counted only a few times. Antigen specificity is unknown. This entry belongs to a study of Vδ1+ human thymocytes. Whole-study results and caveats: Thymic TRG and TRD repertoires appeared highly polyclonal. Donors shared many TRG clonotypes but few TRD clonotypes.

The sorted cells were CD3+ Vdelta1+ Vdelta2- thymocytes from alphabeta-depleted thymus. Per germline, CDR1 TSWWSYY and CDR2 QGS. Losses at the gene ends were 2 bases for V and 1 base for J; bases not matched to a gene: 9. The CDR3 runs 17 residues. The template was reverse-transcribed extracted RNA. CDR3 amplicons came from multiplex PCR with pooled V-gene forward and constant-region reverse primers. TCRdb reapplied CATT to the multiplex PCR reads. The sample has about 73,000 delta-chain clones, 30% to 40% seen once. The rearrangement joins TRDV1 to TRDJ1, with TRDD2 identical over 8 bases. The source is a boy under two years old who had congenital heart surgery. The sequencing input was Vdelta1+ gamma-delta thymocytes from the thymus. Noted subset: FACS-sorted CD3+ TCRalphabeta- TCRVdelta1+ TCRVdelta2- thymocytes. The CDR3 DNA is TGTGCTCTTGGGGAATCCTTCCTATACCATGGCACCGATAAACTCATCTTT. Protein: CALGESFLYHGTDKLIF.